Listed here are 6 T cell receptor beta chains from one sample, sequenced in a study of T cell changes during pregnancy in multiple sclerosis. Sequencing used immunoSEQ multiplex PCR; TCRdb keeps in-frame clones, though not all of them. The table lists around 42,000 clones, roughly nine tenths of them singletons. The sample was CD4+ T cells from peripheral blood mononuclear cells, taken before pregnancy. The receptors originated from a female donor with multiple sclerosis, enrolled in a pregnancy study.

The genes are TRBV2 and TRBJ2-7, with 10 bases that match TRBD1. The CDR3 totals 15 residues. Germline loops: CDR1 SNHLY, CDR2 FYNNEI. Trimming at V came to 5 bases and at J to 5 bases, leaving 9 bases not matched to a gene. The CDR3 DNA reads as TGTGCCAGCAGTTGGGACAGGGGAGGTTCCCACGAGCAGTACTTC. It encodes CASSWDRGGSHEQYF.

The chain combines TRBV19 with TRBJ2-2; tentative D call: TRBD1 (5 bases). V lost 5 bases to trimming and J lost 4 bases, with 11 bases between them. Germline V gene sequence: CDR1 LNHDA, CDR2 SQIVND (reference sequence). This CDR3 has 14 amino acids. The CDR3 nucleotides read TGTGCCAGTAGTGGCAGGGCTGGCACCGGGGAGCTGTTTTTT. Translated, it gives CASSGRAGTGELFF.

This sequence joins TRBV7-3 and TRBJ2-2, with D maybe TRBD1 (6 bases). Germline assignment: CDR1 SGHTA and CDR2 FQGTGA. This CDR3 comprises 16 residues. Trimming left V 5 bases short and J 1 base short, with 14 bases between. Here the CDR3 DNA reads TGTGCCAGCAGCGCCGAACAGGGATGGAACACCGGGGAGCTGTTTTTT. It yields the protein CASSAEQGWNTGELFF.

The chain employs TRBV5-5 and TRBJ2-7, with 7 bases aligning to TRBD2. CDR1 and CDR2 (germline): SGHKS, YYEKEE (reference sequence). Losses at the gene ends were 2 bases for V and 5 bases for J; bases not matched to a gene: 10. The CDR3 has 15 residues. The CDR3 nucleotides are TGTGCCAGCAGCTTTCAGGGACTACCAACAAACGAGCAGTACTTC. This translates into CASSFQGLPTNEQYF.

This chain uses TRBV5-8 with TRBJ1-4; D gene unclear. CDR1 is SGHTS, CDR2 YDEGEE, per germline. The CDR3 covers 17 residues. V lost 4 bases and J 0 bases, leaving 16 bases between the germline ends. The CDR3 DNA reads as TGTGCCAGCAGCCCCGGGTCCGGGGAAGCAACTAATGAAAAACTGTTTTTT. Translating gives CASSPGSGEATNEKLFF.

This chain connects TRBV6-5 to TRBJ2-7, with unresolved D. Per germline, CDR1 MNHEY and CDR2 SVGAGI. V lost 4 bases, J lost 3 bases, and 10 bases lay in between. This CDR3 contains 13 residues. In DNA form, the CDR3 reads TGTGCCAGCAGTTCGGCAGGCTACTACGAGCAGTACTTC. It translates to CASSSAGYYEQYF.